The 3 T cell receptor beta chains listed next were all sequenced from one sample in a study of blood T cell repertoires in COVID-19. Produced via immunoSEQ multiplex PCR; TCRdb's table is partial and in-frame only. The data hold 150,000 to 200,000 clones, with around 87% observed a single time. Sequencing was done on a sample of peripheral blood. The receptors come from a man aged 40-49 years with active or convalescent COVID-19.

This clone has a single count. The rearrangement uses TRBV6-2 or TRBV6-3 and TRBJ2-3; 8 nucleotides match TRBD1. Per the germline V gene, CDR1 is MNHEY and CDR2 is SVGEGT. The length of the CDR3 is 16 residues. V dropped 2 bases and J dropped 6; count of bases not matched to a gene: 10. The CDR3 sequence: CASSYPLAGGVDTQYF. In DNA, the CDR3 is TGTGCCAGCAGTTACCCGTTGGCAGGGGGCGTTGATACGCAGTATTTT.

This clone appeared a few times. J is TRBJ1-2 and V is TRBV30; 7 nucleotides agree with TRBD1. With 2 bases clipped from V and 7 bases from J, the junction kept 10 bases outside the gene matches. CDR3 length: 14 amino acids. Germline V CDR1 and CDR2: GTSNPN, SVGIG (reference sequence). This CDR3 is CAWSRQGVEVGYTF. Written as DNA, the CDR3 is TGTGCCTGGAGTCGGCAGGGGGTAGAGGTTGGCTACACCTTC.

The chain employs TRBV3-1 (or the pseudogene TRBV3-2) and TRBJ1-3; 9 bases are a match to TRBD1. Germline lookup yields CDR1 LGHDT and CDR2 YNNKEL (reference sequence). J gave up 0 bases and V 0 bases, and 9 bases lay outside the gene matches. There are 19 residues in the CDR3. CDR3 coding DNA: TGTGCCAGCAGCCAAGATTTTGGGGACAGGGTCCTCTCTGGAAACACCATATATTTT. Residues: CASSQDFGDRVLSGNTIYF.